This TCR beta chain was observed in a study of T-cell reconstitution after alpha-beta-depleted transplantation in children. A library of TCRbeta sequences, prepared with unique molecular identifiers, was generated. Each CDR3 protein gets one entry after TCRdb re-called the PCR reads with MiXCR. The data show about 400,000 distinct CDR3 sequences, under 20% seen once. From germline, CDR1 is SGHRS and CDR2 YFSETQ. V was shortened by 4 bases and J by 6 bases, with 11 bases between the two germline ends. The CDR3 covers 13 residues. Study conclusions and caveats: Two months or so post-transplant, alpha-beta T cells reportedly derived from several hundred expanded graft clones. From surviving recipient T cells and thymic progenitors came the high day-60 TCRbeta diversity observed in some patients.

This clonotype turned up a few times. The antigen remains unidentified. This clonotype originated in a boy in the first two years of life who had a stem cell transplant for Wiskott-Aldrich syndrome, so the T cells may come from the graft donor. This rearrangement joins TRBV5-1 to TRBJ2-1; TRBD2 is a possible D gene (5 bases). This specimen was PBMCs, mostly from graft donor cells, taken 360 days after TCRalphabeta/CD19-depleted stem cell transplant. CDR3 bases: TGCGCCAGCAGCCCTCTTCGGGGCAATGAGCAGTTCTTC. Residues: CASSPLRGNEQFF.